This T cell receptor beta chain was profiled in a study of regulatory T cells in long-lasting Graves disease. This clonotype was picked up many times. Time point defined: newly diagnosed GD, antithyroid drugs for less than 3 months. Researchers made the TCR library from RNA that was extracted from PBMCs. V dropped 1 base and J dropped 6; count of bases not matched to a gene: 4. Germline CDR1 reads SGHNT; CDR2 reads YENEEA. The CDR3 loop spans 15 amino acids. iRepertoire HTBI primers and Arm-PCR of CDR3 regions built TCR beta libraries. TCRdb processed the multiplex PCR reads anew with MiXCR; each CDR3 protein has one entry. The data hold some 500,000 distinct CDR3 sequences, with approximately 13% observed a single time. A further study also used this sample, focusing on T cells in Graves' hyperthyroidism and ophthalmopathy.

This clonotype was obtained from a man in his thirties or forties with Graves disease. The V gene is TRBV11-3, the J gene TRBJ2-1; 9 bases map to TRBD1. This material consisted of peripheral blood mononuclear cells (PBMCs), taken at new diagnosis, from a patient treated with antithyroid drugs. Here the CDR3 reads CASSLGGQGFNEQFF. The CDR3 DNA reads TGTGCCAGCAGCTTAGGGGGACAGGGATTCAATGAGCAGTTCTTC.